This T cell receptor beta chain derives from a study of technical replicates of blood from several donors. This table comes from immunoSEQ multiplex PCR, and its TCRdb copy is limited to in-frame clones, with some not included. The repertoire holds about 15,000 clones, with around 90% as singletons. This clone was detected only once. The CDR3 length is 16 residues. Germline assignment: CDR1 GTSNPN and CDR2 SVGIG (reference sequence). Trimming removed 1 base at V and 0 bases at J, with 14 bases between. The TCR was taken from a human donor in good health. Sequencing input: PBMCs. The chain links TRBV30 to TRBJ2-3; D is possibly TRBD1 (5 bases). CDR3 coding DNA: TGTGCCTGGAGTGACGCCCTACAGGCAAGCACAGATACGCAGTATTTT. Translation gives CAWSDALQASTDTQYF.